This TCR beta chain was sequenced for a study of neurological immune-mediated disorders. Study results and caveats: Private repertoires in all groups were suggested by the finding that expanded clones across subjects shared no CDR3 amino acid sequences.

As for the cDNA, it was generated by 5'RACE with 10-nucleotide random UMIs. Over 160 million TCR-beta sequences from 15-18 subjects were obtained in each sequencing run. TCRdb re-called the 5' RACE reads through MiXCR, storing one row per CDR3 protein. Among tens of thousands of distinct CDR3 sequences listed, roughly 7% were seen once. This clonotype was observed at least ten times. Its antigen is not known. Germline CDR1 LGHDT, CDR2 YNNKEL (reference sequence). The V gene end was trimmed by 3 bases and the J gene end by 5 bases; junction bases not matched to a gene: 13. There are 18 residues in the CDR3. Unsorted libraries used 2 million PBMCs kept at -80 degrees C.

The V call is TRBV3-1, the J call TRBJ2-1; TRBD2 agrees at 10 bases. The source material was PBMCs. This TCR derives from a woman aged 40 to 55 in good health. The CDR3 sequence: CASSHRPRSGRANNEQFF. The CDR3 DNA reads TGTGCCAGCAGCCATCGACCTCGGAGCGGGAGGGCAAACAATGAGCAGTTCTTC.